The 22 T cell receptor beta chains below were found in one sample sequenced in a study of blood T cell repertoires in COVID-19. Sequencing was performed with immunoSEQ multiplex PCR; in TCRdb, only in-frame clones are kept and a portion is missing. Of roughly 350,000 clones detected, more than 90% appear once; the ten largest clones hold less than 20%. The material sequenced was PBMCs or T cells enriched from blood (not recorded which). Source of these receptors: a woman aged 25 to 39 who had recovered from COVID-19.

V and J are TRBV30 and TRBJ1-2; maybe TRBD1 (5 bases). CDR1 is GTSNPN and CDR2 is SVGIG in the germline V gene (reference sequence). V gave up 2 bases and J gave up 7 bases, with 11 bases separating them. The CDR3 sequence is 12 residues long. The chain's CDR3 is CAWSPRGVGYTF. CDR3 nucleotide sequence: TGTGCCTGGAGTCCTCGGGGGGTTGGCTACACCTTC.

The V call is TRBV19, the J call TRBJ2-1, with D unresolved. Trimming took off 10 bases at V and 4 bases at J, with 11 bases between the two ends. Per germline, CDR1 LNHDA and CDR2 SQIVND (reference sequence). The CDR3 is 12 amino acids. The chain's CDR3 is CAIQTPYNEQFF. The CDR3 coding sequence is TGTGCCATACAGACACCTTACAATGAGCAGTTCTTC.

The sample holds a few counts of this clone. This chain connects TRBV29-1 to TRBJ2-7; TRBD1 is a possible D gene (6 bases). CDR1 and CDR2 from the germline V gene are SQVTM and ANQGSEA. The V and J ends lost 5 bases and 0 bases respectively, with 8 bases between them. This CDR3 contains 12 residues. Here the CDR3 DNA reads TGCAGCGTTTTGGGGGCCTCCTACGAGCAGTACTTC. As protein: CSVLGASYEQYF.

The chain is built from TRBV29-1 and TRBJ1-2, with TRBD1 matching 9 bases. V lost 4 bases and J lost 5; bases outside the gene matches: 2. Germline V gives CDR1 SQVTM, CDR2 ANQGSEA. The length of the CDR3 is 12 residues. This chain's CDR3 is CSVGGQGYGYTF. CDR3 DNA sequence: TGCAGCGTTGGGGGACAGGGTTATGGCTACACCTTC.

V gene TRBV9 combines with J gene TRBJ2-7; TRBD2 might be the D (6 bases). Germline loops: CDR1 SGDLS, CDR2 YYNGEE. V was trimmed by 0 bases and J by 4 bases, leaving 14 bases between them. The CDR3 length is 15 residues. The CDR3 is CASSVGGGMSYEQYF. DNA of the CDR3: TGTGCCAGCAGCGTAGGGGGAGGAATGTCGTACGAGCAGTACTTC.

The chain links TRBV9 to TRBJ2-1, with 10 bases fitting TRBD1. This CDR3 contains 15 residues. With 4 bases clipped from V and 3 bases from J, the junction kept 4 bases outside the gene matches. Germline CDR1 reads SGDLS; CDR2 reads YYNGEE. CDR3 DNA sequence: TGTGCCAGCAGCCGGCGGGACAGGGGCTACAATGAGCAGTTCTTC. Amino acids: CASSRRDRGYNEQFF.

This chain uses TRBV11-2 with TRBJ1-5; TRBD1 agrees at 7 bases. The V segment lost 5 bases and the J segment 7 bases; nucleotides outside the gene matches: 5. CDR1 is SGHAT, CDR2 FQNNGV, per germline. The CDR3 loop spans 13 amino acids. Written as DNA, the CDR3 is TGTGCCAGCAGCCCAGGGGGTGGGCAGCCCCAGCATTTT. It translates to CASSPGGGQPQHF.

The rearrangement uses TRBV11-2 and TRBJ2-2, with 7 bases matching TRBD1. The junction had 4 bases not matched to a gene; V was cut back by 3 bases and J by 3 bases. CDR1 and CDR2 (germline): SGHAT, FQNNGV. The length of the CDR3 is 15 residues. CDR3 nucleotides: TGTGCCAGCAGCTTCGGACAGGTTCACACCGGGGAGCTGTTTTTT. Its protein is CASSFGQVHTGELFF.

J is TRBJ1-2 and V is TRBV11-3, with D tentatively TRBD1 (5 bases). This CDR3 has 13 residues. Germline loops: CDR1 SGHNT, CDR2 YENEEA. The V end was cut by 4 bases, the J end by 7 bases, with 13 bases between. The CDR3 coding sequence is TGTGCCAGCAGCTCGGGCGTCGGGGGTGGCTACACCTTC. It yields the protein CASSSGVGGGYTF.

V is TRBV7-8 and J is TRBJ1-2; TRBD1 matches at 7 bases. CDR1 is SGHVS, CDR2 FQNEAQ, per germline. Trimming removed 7 bases from V and 4 bases from J; junction bases left unmatched: 12. The CDR3 has 15 amino acids. The CDR3 nucleotides read TGTGCCAGCATCCCGGACAGGAATCAAGTCTATGGCTACACCTTC. It translates to CASIPDRNQVYGYTF.

V and J are TRBV7-2 and TRBJ2-5; 7 bases align to TRBD1. Germline V lookup: CDR1 SGHTA, CDR2 FQGNSA. There are 14 residues in the CDR3. Trimming took 5 bases from V and 2 from J; bases not matched to a gene: 5. The CDR3 DNA reads TGTGCCAGCAGCGCCCGGGACAGACAAGAGACCCAGTACTTC. Translated, it gives CASSARDRQETQYF.

The chain carries TRBV27 and TRBJ1-4, with D perhaps TRBD1 (6 bases). The V and J ends lost 11 bases and 10 bases respectively, with 20 bases between them. CDR3 length: 13 amino acids. Per germline, CDR1 MNHEY and CDR2 SMNVEV (reference sequence). Here the CDR3 DNA reads TGTGCCTCAGCGGTCCAGGGGAGCGTAAAACTGTTTTTT. It translates to CASAVQGSVKLFF.

The chain uses TRBV4-3 and TRBJ2-1; 11 bases are a match to TRBD2. The CDR3 spans 15 residues. The junction had 6 bases not matched to a gene; V was cut back by 3 bases and J by 8 bases. Germline CDR1 LGHNA, CDR2 YSLEER. This CDR3 is CASSQSFSGRDEQFF. For the CDR3, the DNA is TGCGCCAGCAGCCAGTCCTTTAGCGGGAGGGATGAGCAGTTCTTC.

This clone appeared a single time. V is TRBV5-1 and J is TRBJ2-1, with 15 bases that match TRBD2. CDR1 and CDR2 from the germline V gene are SGHRS and YFSETQ. The CDR3 has 18 amino acids. The ends lost 7 bases at V and 1 base at J; junction bases unmatched: 9. The CDR3 nucleotides are TGCGCCAGCTGCGAGGGGACTAGCGGGAGGTGGTCCTACAATGAGCAGTTCTTC. It yields the protein CASCEGTSGRWSYNEQFF. Complete variable domain (other parts from reference TRBV5-1 and TRBJ2-1): KAGVTQTPRYLIKTRGQQVTLSCSPISGHRSVSWYQQTPGQGLQFLFEYFSETQRNKGNFPGRFSGRQFSNSRSEMNVSTLELGDSALYLCASCEGTSGRWSYNEQFFGPGTRLTVL.

The V and J genes are TRBV2 and TRBJ2-1, with D unclear. Trimming pared 3 bases from V and 8 bases from J, leaving 11 bases between. Looked up from germline, CDR1 is SNHLY and CDR2 is FYNNEI. The CDR3 contains 13 residues. CDR3 protein: CASSEEARDEQFF. The CDR3 nucleotides read TGTGCCAGCAGTGAGGAAGCGCGCGATGAGCAGTTCTTC. Full variable domain (outside the CDR3, taken from reference TRBV2 and TRBJ2-1): EPEVTQTPSHQVTQMGQEVILRCVPISNHLYFYWYRQILGQKVEFLVSFYNNEISEKSEIFDDQFSVERPDGSNFTLKIRSTKLEDSAMYFCASSEEARDEQFFGPGTRLTVL.

The chain links TRBV6-5 to TRBJ1-2; possibly TRBD1 for D (5 bases). This CDR3 has 14 residues. Germline V CDR1 and CDR2: MNHEY, SVGAGI. Trimming took 5 bases from V and 0 from J, leaving 10 bases between them. CDR3 DNA sequence: TGTGCCAGCAGTCACGGGGGGACTAACTATGGCTACACCTTC. Encoded protein: CASSHGGTNYGYTF.

CDR3 bases: TGTGCCAGCAGTTTTCCGGACACAAGCAATGAGCAGTTCTTC. It encodes CASSFPDTSNEQFF. The chain has TRBV27 and TRBJ2-1; weak D call: TRBD1 (5 bases). Trimming cost V 3 bases and J 6 bases, with 12 bases left between them. CDR3 size: 14 residues. Germline loops: CDR1 MNHEY, CDR2 SMNVEV (reference sequence).

V and J are TRBV5-1 and TRBJ1-2; the D gene is possibly TRBD1 (5 bases). The CDR3 has 15 residues. Germline V gene lookup returns CDR1 SGHRS and CDR2 YFSETQ. V lost 3 bases and J 2 bases, leaving 14 bases between the germline ends. The CDR3 DNA is TGCGCCAGCAGCTGGGGGGAAGACGGGAACTATGGCTACACCTTC. Translating gives CASSWGEDGNYGYTF.

This sequence joins TRBV27 and TRBJ2-2, with 9 bases fitting TRBD2. CDR1 and CDR2 from the germline V gene are MNHEY and SMNVEV (reference sequence). The CDR3 loop spans 15 amino acids. Trimming took 5 bases from V and 6 from J; bases not matched to a gene: 7. This CDR3 is CASSTFRTSAGELFF. For the CDR3, the DNA is TGTGCCAGCAGTACCTTTCGGACTAGCGCCGGGGAGCTGTTTTTT.

This clone showed up just once. This chain joins TRBV24-1 and TRBJ2-1; TRBD1 agrees at 9 bases. The V and J ends lost 3 bases and 3 bases, in that order; junction bases with no gene match: 8. CDR3 size: 17 residues. The germline CDR1 and CDR2 sequences are KGHDR and SFDVKD. The CDR3 spells CATSDGDPGQGYNEQFF. CDR3 DNA: TGTGCCACCAGTGATGGGGACCCGGGACAGGGCTACAATGAGCAGTTCTTC.

This clone was counted a single time. The chain links TRBV19 to TRBJ1-4; tentatively, D is TRBD1 (5 bases). This CDR3 spans 17 amino acids. Trimming removed 10 bases at V and 0 bases at J, with 21 bases between. Germline V gene sequence: CDR1 LNHDA, CDR2 SQIVND (reference sequence). The CDR3 loop is CATRSPGGRATNEKLFF. As DNA, the CDR3 is TGTGCCACCCGTAGCCCCGGGGGGAGAGCAACTAATGAAAAACTGTTTTTT.

This chain's CDR3 is CASSHWPGTGVRVTDTQYF. In DNA form, the CDR3 reads TGTGCCAGCAGCCACTGGCCTGGGACAGGGGTTCGAGTAACAGATACGCAGTATTTT. V and J are TRBV5-6 and TRBJ2-3; 10 bases are shared with TRBD1. V gave up 4 bases and J gave up 3 bases; unmatched junction bases: 17. Germline loops: CDR1 SGHDT, CDR2 YYEEEE. The CDR3 is made up of 19 amino acids.